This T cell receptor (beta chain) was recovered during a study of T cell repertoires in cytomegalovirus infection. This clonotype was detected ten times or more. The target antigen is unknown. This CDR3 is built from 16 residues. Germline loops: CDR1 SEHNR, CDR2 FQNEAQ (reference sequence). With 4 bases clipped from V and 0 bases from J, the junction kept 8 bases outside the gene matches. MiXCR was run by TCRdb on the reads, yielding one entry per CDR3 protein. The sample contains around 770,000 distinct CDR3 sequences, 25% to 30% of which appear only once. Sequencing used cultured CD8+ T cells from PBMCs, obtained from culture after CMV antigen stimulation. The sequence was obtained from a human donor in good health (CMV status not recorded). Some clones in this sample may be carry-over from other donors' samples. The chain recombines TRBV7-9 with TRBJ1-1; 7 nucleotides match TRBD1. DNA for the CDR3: TGTGCCAGCAGCTCACGTTGGGACAGCATGAACACTGAAGCTTTCTTT. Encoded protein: CASSSRWDSMNTEAFF.